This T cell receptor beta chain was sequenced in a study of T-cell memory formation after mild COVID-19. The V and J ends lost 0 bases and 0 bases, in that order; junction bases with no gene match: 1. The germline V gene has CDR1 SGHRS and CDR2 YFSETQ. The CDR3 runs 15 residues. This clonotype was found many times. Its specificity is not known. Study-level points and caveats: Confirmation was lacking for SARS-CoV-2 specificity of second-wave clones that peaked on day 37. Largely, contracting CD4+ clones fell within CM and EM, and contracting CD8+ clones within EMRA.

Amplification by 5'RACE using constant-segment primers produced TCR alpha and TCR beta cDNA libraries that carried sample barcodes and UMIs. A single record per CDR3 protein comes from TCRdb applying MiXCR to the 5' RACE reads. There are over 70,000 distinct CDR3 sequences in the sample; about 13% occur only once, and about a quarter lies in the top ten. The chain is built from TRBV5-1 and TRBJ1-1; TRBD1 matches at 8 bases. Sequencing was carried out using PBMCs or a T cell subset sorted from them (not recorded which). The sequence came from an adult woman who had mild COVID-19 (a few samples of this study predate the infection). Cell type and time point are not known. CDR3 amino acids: CASSLGQGMNTEAFF. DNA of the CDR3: TGCGCCAGCAGCTTGGGACAGGGGATGAACACTGAAGCTTTCTTT. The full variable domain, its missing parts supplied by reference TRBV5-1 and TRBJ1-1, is KAGVTQTPRYLIKTRGQQVTLSCSPISGHRSVSWYQQTPGQGLQFLFEYFSETQRNKGNFPGRFSGRQFSNSRSEMNVSTLELGDSALYLCASSLGQGMNTEAFFGQGTRLTVV.